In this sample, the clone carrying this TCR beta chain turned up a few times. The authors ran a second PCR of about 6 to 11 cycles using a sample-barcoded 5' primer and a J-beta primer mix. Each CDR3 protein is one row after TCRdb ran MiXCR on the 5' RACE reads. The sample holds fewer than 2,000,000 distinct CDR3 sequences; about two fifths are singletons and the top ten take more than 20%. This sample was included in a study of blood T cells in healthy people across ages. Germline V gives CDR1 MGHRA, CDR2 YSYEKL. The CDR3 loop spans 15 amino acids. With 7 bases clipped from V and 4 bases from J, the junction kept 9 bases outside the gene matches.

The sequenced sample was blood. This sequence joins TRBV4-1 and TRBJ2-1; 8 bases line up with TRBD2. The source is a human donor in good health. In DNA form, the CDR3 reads TGCGCCAGCAACCAGCACGGGGGGGCGTACAATGAGCAGTTCTTC. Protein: CASNQHGGAYNEQFF.